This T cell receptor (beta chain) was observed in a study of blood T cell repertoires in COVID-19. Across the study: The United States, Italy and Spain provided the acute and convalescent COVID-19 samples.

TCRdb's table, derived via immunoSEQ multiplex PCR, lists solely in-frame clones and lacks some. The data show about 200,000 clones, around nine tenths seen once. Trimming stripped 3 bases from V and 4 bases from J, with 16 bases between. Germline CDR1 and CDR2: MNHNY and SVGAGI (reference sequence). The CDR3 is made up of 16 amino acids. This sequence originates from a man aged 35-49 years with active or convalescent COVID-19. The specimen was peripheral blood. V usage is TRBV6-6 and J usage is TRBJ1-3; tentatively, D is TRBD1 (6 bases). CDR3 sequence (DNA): TGTGCCAGCAGTTATATGGCCGGGGGGCACGGAAACACCATATATTTT. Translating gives CASSYMAGGHGNTIYF.